The sequence of this TCR beta chain was determined in a study of memory CD4+ T cells and cytomegalovirus serostatus. Across the whole study: Of the healthy Belgian adults, eight or nine were CMV seropositive and 24 seronegative.

TCRdb keeps only in-frame clones here, not all; method: immunoSEQ multiplex PCR. The profile shows roughly 45,000 clones, about 77% of them singletons. The sort gate was single viable CD3+CD4+CD8-CD45RO+ cells for memory CD4+ T cells. Broader study findings: CD4+ memory repertoires contained 67 of 164 reported CMV TCRbeta sequences.

A note on this clone: Its antigen is currently unknown.

CDR3 size: 18 residues. V gave up 2 bases and J gave up 2 bases, with 18 bases separating them. Germline CDR1 reads SGHTA; CDR2 reads FQGNSA. The sample was memory CD4+ T cells from blood. This chain uses TRBV7-2 with TRBJ2-2, with D tentatively TRBD2 (6 bases). The receptor's source is an adult in good health and CMV-seronegative. In nucleotides, the CDR3 is TGTGCCAGCAGCTTACAGGCCTCCAGACTAGAAAACACCGGGGAGCTGTTTTTT. Its protein is CASSLQASRLENTGELFF.